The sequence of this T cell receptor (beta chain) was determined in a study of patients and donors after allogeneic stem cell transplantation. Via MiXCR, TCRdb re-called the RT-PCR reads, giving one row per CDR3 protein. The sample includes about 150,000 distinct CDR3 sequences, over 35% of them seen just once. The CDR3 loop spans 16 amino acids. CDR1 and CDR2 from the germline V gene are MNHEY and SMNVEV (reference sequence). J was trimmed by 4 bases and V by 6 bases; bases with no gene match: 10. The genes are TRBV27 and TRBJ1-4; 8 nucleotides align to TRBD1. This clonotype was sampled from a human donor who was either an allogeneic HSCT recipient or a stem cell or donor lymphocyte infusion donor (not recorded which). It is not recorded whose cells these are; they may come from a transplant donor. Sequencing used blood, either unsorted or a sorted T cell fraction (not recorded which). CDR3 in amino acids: CASSFGGTGRNEKLFF. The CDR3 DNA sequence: TGTGCCAGCAGCTTCGGCGGGACAGGTCGTAATGAAAAACTGTTTTTT.